One and the same sample provided the 20 T cell receptor beta chains below, sequenced in a study of T cells in tumors after PD-1 blockade. Profiled with immunoSEQ multiplex PCR; TCRdb holds only in-frame clones, not every one. The top ten hold 13% of the sample, which has 54,000 or so clones, around 77% seen once. The sequences come from PBMCs, collected before anti-PD-1 treatment. The receptors derive from a human donor with basal cell carcinoma.

The CDR3: CASSGDRDETQYF. CDR3 sequence (DNA): TGTGCCAGCAGCGGCGACAGGGACGAGACCCAGTACTTC. The genes are TRBV5-6 and TRBJ2-5; 7 bases are shared with TRBD1. Trimming cost V 4 bases and J 5 bases; bases outside gene matches: 5. Germline V gene sequence: CDR1 SGHDT, CDR2 YYEEEE. The CDR3 length is 13 residues. The full variable domain, completed using reference TRBV5-6 and TRBJ2-5, is DAGVTQSPTHLIKTRGQQVTLRCSPKSGHDTVSWYQQALGQGPQFIFQYYEEEERQRGNFPDRFSGHQFPNYSSELNVNALLLGDSALYLCASSGDRDETQYFGPGTRLLVL.

This clone appeared once. V and J are TRBV5-1 and TRBJ2-4; D ambiguous. The CDR3 sequence is 14 residues long. The V end lost 1 base, the J end lost 4 bases, and 9 bases lay between the germline ends. The V gene's germline CDR1 is SGHRS and CDR2 YFSETQ. The CDR3 reads CASSLPGGKNIQYF. CDR3 DNA: TGCGCCAGCAGCTTGCCAGGTGGGAAAAACATTCAGTACTTC.

A few counts support this clone. The chain links TRBV4-1 to TRBJ2-3; 7 bases line up with TRBD1. The CDR3 has 18 amino acids. CDR1 and CDR2 from the germline V gene are MGHRA and YSYEKL. V was clipped by 2 bases and J by 5 bases; unmatched bases: 16. CDR3 bases: TGCGCCAGCAGCCAATCCGAGATGAAGACAGGGAGAGTAGATACGCAGTATTTT. Translation: CASSQSEMKTGRVDTQYF.

A single count supports this clone. J is TRBJ2-5 and V is TRBV19, with 8 bases matching TRBD1. Germline values: CDR1 LNHDA, CDR2 SQIVND (reference sequence). This CDR3 region has 13 residues. The V and J ends lost 5 bases and 4 bases, in that order; junction bases with no gene match: 3. As DNA, the CDR3 is TGTGCCAGTAGTCTCAGGGGGCGAGAGACCCAGTACTTC. Translation: CASSLRGRETQYF.

V is TRBV21-1 and J is TRBJ2-3; the table calls TRBD1, which could not be checked here. TRBV21-1 is a pseudogene locus. The CDR3 has 15 residues. CDR3 loop: CASNGGQTSTDTQYF. The CDR3 nucleotides are TGTGCCAGCAATGGGGGACAGACTAGCACAGATACGCAGTATTTT.

J is TRBJ1-5 and V is TRBV4-1; 8 nucleotides line up with TRBD1. V trimming: 5 bases; J trimming: 3 bases; junction bases outside the gene matches: 9. CDR3 length: 16 residues. Germline V gives CDR1 MGHRA, CDR2 YSYEKL. The CDR3, as DNA: TGCGCCAGCAGCAACCAGCAGGGGGCCGCCAATCAGCCCCAGCATTTT. It translates to CASSNQQGAANQPQHF.

This sequence joins TRBV4-1 and TRBJ2-7; 8 nucleotides agree with TRBD2. This CDR3 spans 15 amino acids. The germline V gene has CDR1 MGHRA and CDR2 YSYEKL. V gave up 0 bases and J gave up 7 bases; unmatched junction bases: 8. CDR3 in amino acids: CASSQEGGGLGEQYF. CDR3 nucleotides: TGCGCCAGCAGCCAAGAGGGCGGGGGGCTGGGAGAGCAGTACTTC.

The chain is built from TRBV5-6 and TRBJ1-2; a weak D match, TRBD1 (5 bases). V lost 4 bases and J 8 bases, leaving 18 bases between the germline ends. CDR3 size: 14 residues. Germline lookup yields CDR1 SGHDT and CDR2 YYEEEE. The CDR3 coding sequence is TGTGCCAGCAGCGCGATTGGAGGGACGGAAGGCTACACCTTC. The encoded protein is CASSAIGGTEGYTF. The full variable domain, completed using reference TRBV5-6 and TRBJ1-2, is DAGVTQSPTHLIKTRGQQVTLRCSPKSGHDTVSWYQQALGQGPQFIFQYYEEEERQRGNFPDRFSGHQFPNYSSELNVNALLLGDSALYLCASSAIGGTEGYTFGSGTRLTVV.

The rearrangement links TRBV3-1 (or the pseudogene TRBV3-2) to TRBJ1-2, with D possibly being TRBD1 (5 bases). V lost 4 bases and J lost 4, with 13 bases in between. Germline V CDR1 and CDR2: LGHDT, YNNKEL (reference sequence). The CDR3 extends over 14 amino acids. CDR3 protein: CASSRGVQTYGYTF. CDR3 nucleotide sequence: TGTGCCAGCAGCCGAGGGGTACAGACCTATGGCTACACCTTC.

The V gene is TRBV19, the J gene TRBJ1-1; 7 positions match TRBD1. J lost 0 bases, V lost 5 bases, and 12 bases had no gene match. Germline-derived CDR1 and CDR2 are LNHDA and SQIVND (reference sequence). There are 17 residues in the CDR3. The CDR3 sequence: CASSEPWDSAMNTEAFF. The CDR3, as DNA: TGTGCCAGTAGTGAACCTTGGGACAGTGCCATGAACACTGAAGCTTTCTTT.

The chain uses TRBV7-3 and TRBJ2-3; possibly TRBD2 for D (6 bases). Germline CDR1 is SGHTA and CDR2 is FQGTGA. V was cut by 6 bases and J by 1 base, with 14 bases left in between. The CDR3 has 15 residues. The CDR3 reads CASRVGSGGTDTQYF. CDR3 coding DNA: TGTGCCAGCAGAGTTGGATCGGGGGGCACAGATACGCAGTATTTT.

The gene calls are TRBV19 and TRBJ1-4, with D unclear. Per germline, CDR1 LNHDA and CDR2 SQIVND (reference sequence). This CDR3 contains 13 residues. V was clipped by 3 bases and J by 5 bases, with 7 bases between them. The CDR3 DNA reads TGTGCCAGTAGTATCGGCGGGAATGAAAAACTGTTTTTT. This gives the protein CASSIGGNEKLFF.

The chain recombines TRBV6-2 or TRBV6-3 with TRBJ1-2; D gene ambiguous. CDR1 MNHEY and CDR2 SVGEGT come from the germline V gene. The CDR3 runs to 13 residues. Deletions cut 6 bases from V and 4 bases from J, with 12 bases between. The CDR3 DNA is TGTGCCAGCAGCCCCGTTATGGGCTATGGCTACACCTTC. Encoded protein: CASSPVMGYGYTF.

DNA of the CDR3: TGTGCCAGCAGTTTTGCAGGGGACGAGGGCCAGCCCCAGCATTTT. This encodes CASSFAGDEGQPQHF. The V gene is TRBV27, the J gene TRBJ1-5, with D perhaps TRBD1 (6 bases). The germline CDR1 and CDR2 sequences are MNHEY and SMNVEV (reference sequence). Trimming cost V 3 bases and J 7 bases, with 16 bases left between them. This CDR3 spans 15 amino acids.

The genes are TRBV27 and TRBJ2-4; D uncertain. The CDR3 loop spans 14 amino acids. Trimming removed 8 bases from V and 0 bases from J, with 11 bases in between. Germline loops: CDR1 MNHEY, CDR2 SMNVEV (reference sequence). CDR3: CASSDPLAKNIQYF. CDR3 nucleotide sequence: TGTGCCAGCTCTGACCCCCTAGCCAAAAACATTCAGTACTTC.

The V call is TRBV6-5, the J call TRBJ1-1; 7 bases are a match to TRBD1. The junction had 4 bases not matched to a gene; V was cut back by 6 bases and J by 3 bases. CDR3 length: 13 residues. Germline V gene data show CDR1 as MNHEY and CDR2 as SVGAGI. CDR3 amino acids: CASRRGHDTEAFF. The CDR3, as DNA: TGTGCCAGCAGAAGGGGGCATGACACTGAAGCTTTCTTT.

The chain is built from TRBV19 and TRBJ1-5; D unclear. The CDR3 is 16 amino acids. CDR1 is LNHDA and CDR2 is SQIVND in the germline V gene (reference sequence). The V gene lost 3 bases and the J gene lost 2 bases, with 14 bases spanning the gap. In nucleotides, the CDR3 is TGTGCCAGTAGTATGGGCACTTGGCGTGGCAATCAGCCCCAGCATTTT. Protein sequence: CASSMGTWRGNQPQHF. Full variable domain (rest looked up from reference TRBV19 and TRBJ1-5): DGGITQSPKYLFRKEGQNVTLSCEQNLNHDAMYWYRQDPGQGLRLIYYSQIVNDFQKGDIAEGYSVSREKKESFPLTVTSAQKNPTAFYLCASSMGTWRGNQPQHFGDGTRLSIL.

The chain is built from TRBV2 and TRBJ2-5; D is unresolved. The CDR3 is 15 amino acids. CDR1 is SNHLY, CDR2 FYNNEI, per germline. The germline V and J ends were trimmed by 4 bases and 0 bases, with 12 bases remaining between them. CDR3 nucleotides: TGTGCCAGCAGTGGGGCAGGTCGGAACCAAGAGACCCAGTACTTC. As protein: CASSGAGRNQETQYF.

The sample holds a few counts of this clone. The rearrangement uses TRBV2 and TRBJ2-3; 13 bases map to TRBD2. V was pared by 10 bases and J by 8 bases, with 9 bases of the junction left unmatched. The germline gives CDR1 SNHLY, CDR2 FYNNEI. The CDR3 has 14 residues. The CDR3 coding sequence is TGTGCCACCCAGGGGACTAGCGGGGAACGTACGCAGTATTTT. It is translated as CATQGTSGERTQYF.

This CDR3 is CASSARDGYYEQYF. CDR3 sequence (DNA): TGTGCCAGCAGCGCCCGGGACGGCTACTACGAGCAGTACTTC. The chain recombines TRBV9 with TRBJ2-7, with D perhaps TRBD1 or TRBD2 (5 bases each). The V end lost 3 bases, the J end lost 3 bases, and 13 bases lay between the germline ends. The CDR3 totals 14 residues. Germline lookup yields CDR1 SGDLS and CDR2 YYNGEE.